This T cell receptor (beta chain) was profiled in a study of blood T cell repertoires in COVID-19. In the original workflow: Reference gene primer amplification gave estimated nucleated cell counts. Libraries were prepared by immunoSEQ multiplex PCR; TCRdb keeps only in-frame clonotypes and omits some of them. That table gives V, J and clone size, and the DNA gave D and trimming. This sample has under 200,000 clones, with more than 75% found just once. The CDR3 loop spans 12 amino acids. With 5 bases removed from V and 6 bases from J, the gap between germline ends came to 8 bases. Per germline, CDR1 SGHTA and CDR2 FQGNSA.

The sequence came from a woman in her 70s with COVID-19, enrolled during active disease. The rearrangement joins TRBV7-2 to TRBJ1-5; a weak D match, TRBD1 (5 bases). Sequencing was done on a sample of peripheral blood. CDR3 protein: CASSIGAQPQHF. CDR3 nucleotides: TGTGCCAGCAGCATTGGGGCTCAGCCCCAGCATTTT.